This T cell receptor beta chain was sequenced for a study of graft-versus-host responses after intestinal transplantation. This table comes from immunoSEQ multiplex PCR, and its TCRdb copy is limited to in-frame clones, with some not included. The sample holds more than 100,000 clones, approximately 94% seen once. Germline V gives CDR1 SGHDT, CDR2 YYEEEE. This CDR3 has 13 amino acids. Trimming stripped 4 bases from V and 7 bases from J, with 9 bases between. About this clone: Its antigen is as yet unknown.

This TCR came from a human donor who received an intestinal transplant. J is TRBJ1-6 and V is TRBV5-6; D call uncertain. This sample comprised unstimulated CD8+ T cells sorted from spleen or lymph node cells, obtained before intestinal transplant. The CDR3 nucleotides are TGTGCCAGCAGCCCAGGTTACAATTCACCCCTCCACTTT. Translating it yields CASSPGYNSPLHF. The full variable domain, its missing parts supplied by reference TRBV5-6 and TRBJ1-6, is DAGVTQSPTHLIKTRGQQVTLRCSPKSGHDTVSWYQQALGQGPQFIFQYYEEEERQRGNFPDRFSGHQFPNYSSELNVNALLLGDSALYLCASSPGYNSPLHFGNGTRLTVT.